Following are 26 T cell receptor beta chains from one sample sequenced in a study of persistence of HIV-infected CD4 T cells. No antigen is known for these receptors. Anti-CD3/anti-CD28 beads served as a nonspecific positive control stimulus. Sorting selected CD4+ T cells upregulating both CD40 ligand and CD69. This was the immunoSEQ version 4 assay in survey mode. Assay: immunoSEQ multiplex PCR; the TCRdb copy retains only in-frame clones and omits some. The top ten clones hold approximately 1.2% of a sample with 30,000 to 45,000 clones, roughly 90% of them seen once. This specimen was CD4+ T cells sorted from PBMCs after roughly 18-hour stimulation, taken from a patient who received antiretroviral therapy. These receptors were obtained from an adult man with HIV who was CMV-seropositive.

V and J are TRBV18 and TRBJ1-2, with 7 bases matching TRBD1. Per the germline V gene, CDR1 is KGHSH and CDR2 is LQKENI. The J segment lost 4 bases and the V segment lost 3 bases, leaving 2 bases of the junction unmatched. This CDR3 is built from 13 residues. The DNA for the CDR3 is TGTGCCAGCTCACCGGGACAGCTCTATGGCTACACCTTC. This translates into CASSPGQLYGYTF.

CDR3: CASSFPIGTRGKPDTQYF. As DNA, the CDR3 is TGTGCCAGCAGCTTTCCTATTGGGACTAGAGGGAAGCCAGATACGCAGTATTTT. The chain carries TRBV5-4 and TRBJ2-3, with 8 bases that match TRBD2. V lost 2 bases, J lost 4 bases, and 15 bases stayed unmatched. In germline, CDR1 is SGHNT, CDR2 YYREEE (reference sequence). The CDR3 is made up of 18 amino acids.

The gene calls are TRBV6-5 and TRBJ1-6; D gene unclear. This CDR3 comprises 13 residues. In germline, CDR1 is MNHEY, CDR2 SVGAGI. The V end lost 0 bases, the J end lost 14 bases, and 11 bases lay between the germline ends. CDR3: CASSYSSTVTLHF. CDR3 sequence (DNA): TGTGCCAGCAGTTACTCAAGTACAGTGACCCTCCACTTT.

The chain carries TRBV2 and TRBJ2-3, with 10 bases that match TRBD2. CDR3 size: 16 residues. CDR1 is SNHLY, CDR2 FYNNEI, per germline. Trimming cost V 0 bases and J 4 bases; bases outside gene matches: 4. In DNA, the CDR3 is TGTGCCAGCAGTGAAGCTAATCTAGCGGGAGCAGATACGCAGTATTTT. It specifies CASSEANLAGADTQYF.

The rearrangement links TRBV5-5 to TRBJ1-5; 9 nucleotides align to TRBD1. J was trimmed by 1 base and V by 4 bases; bases with no gene match: 3. The CDR3 runs 15 residues. Germline values: CDR1 SGHKS, CDR2 YYEKEE (reference sequence). For the CDR3, the DNA is TGTGCCAGCAGCCTGGGGACAGGGAGCAATCAGCCCCAGCATTTT. Encoded protein: CASSLGTGSNQPQHF.

This sequence joins TRBV6-2 or TRBV6-3 and TRBJ2-2; no firm D call. V lost 4 bases to trimming and J lost 0 bases, with 9 bases between them. Germline CDR1 is MNHEY and CDR2 is SVGEGT. The CDR3 covers 15 residues. CDR3 sequence: CASSFVGSNTGELFF. CDR3 DNA sequence: TGTGCCAGCAGTTTTGTGGGCTCGAACACCGGGGAGCTGTTTTTT.

This chain links TRBV6-5 with TRBJ1-2, with a weak D call TRBD1 (6 bases). The V gene's germline CDR1 is MNHEY and CDR2 SVGAGI. V was trimmed by 0 bases and J by 4 bases, leaving 12 bases between them. The CDR3 contains 15 residues. CDR3 sequence reads: CASSYSIQGSYGYTF. The CDR3 bases are TGTGCCAGCAGTTACTCGATACAGGGTTCCTATGGCTACACCTTC.

This clone came up a few times. The rearrangement links TRBV6-4 to TRBJ2-2, with D possibly being TRBD2 (6 bases). The CDR3 is 14 residues long. V gave up 6 bases and J gave up 6 bases, with 14 bases separating them. Germline CDR1 and CDR2: MRHNA and SNTAGT. This CDR3 is CASRLDGGAGELFF. The DNA of the CDR3 is TGTGCCAGCAGATTGGACGGCGGGGCCGGGGAGCTGTTTTTT.

The V gene is TRBV20-1, the J gene TRBJ2-7; possible D gene TRBD2, 6 bases. In germline, CDR1 is DFQATT, CDR2 SNEGSKA (reference sequence). The V gene lost 3 bases and the J gene lost 6 bases, with 18 bases spanning the gap. CDR3 length equals 14 residues. CDR3 sequence: CSASGDSPLSEQYF. The CDR3 bases are TGCAGTGCTAGTGGGGACTCCCCCCTGTCCGAGCAGTACTTC.

The chain combines TRBV30 with TRBJ1-1; TRBD1 matches 9 bases. Trimming took 1 base from V and 4 from J; bases not matched to a gene: 7. The CDR3 is 15 amino acids. Germline V gives CDR1 GTSNPN, CDR2 SVGIG (reference sequence). Here the CDR3 DNA reads TGTGCCTGGAGTGGACAGGGGGGCCTGGCCACTGAAGCTTTCTTT. This sequence encodes CAWSGQGGLATEAFF.

The chain links TRBV6-5 to TRBJ2-3, with 11 bases identical to TRBD2. The CDR3 totals 14 residues. The germline gives CDR1 MNHEY, CDR2 SVGAGI. J lost 5 bases, V lost 4 bases, and 2 bases had no gene match. CDR3 DNA: TGTGCCAGCAGTTCAACTAGCGGGAGAGATACGCAGTATTTT. The encoded protein is CASSSTSGRDTQYF.

This chain uses TRBV6-1 with TRBJ1-2; D is unclear. Germline V CDR1 and CDR2: MNHNS, SASEGT. The CDR3 runs to 15 residues. The V end was cut by 2 bases, the J end by 5 bases, with 15 bases between. The CDR3 here is CASSESPWGGYGYTF. CDR3 coding DNA: TGTGCCAGCAGTGAATCTCCCTGGGGTGGGTATGGCTACACCTTC.

The chain recombines TRBV6-1 with TRBJ2-1, with D unclear. V was pared by 8 bases and J by 4 bases, with 6 bases between. The CDR3 length is 11 residues. Germline assignment: CDR1 MNHNS and CDR2 SASEGT. CDR3 residues: CASRQYNEQFF. The CDR3 nucleotides read TGTGCCAGCCGGCAATACAATGAGCAGTTCTTC.

The chain carries TRBV7-2 and TRBJ2-2; D not resolved. Trimming stripped 3 bases from V and 5 bases from J, with 10 bases between. The V gene's germline CDR1 is SGHTA and CDR2 FQGNSA. CDR3 length: 14 residues. The CDR3 nucleotides are TGTGCCAGCAGCTTTACCCGGCTTACCGGGGAGCTGTTTTTT. Its protein is CASSFTRLTGELFF.

This clone was detected only a few times. This chain connects TRBV19 to TRBJ1-3; 7 positions agree with TRBD1. Germline V lookup: CDR1 LNHDA, CDR2 SQIVND (reference sequence). CDR3 size: 14 residues. Germline trimming cut 8 bases from V and 5 bases from J; bases unmatched to any gene: 9. The CDR3: CASGGTASRNTIYF. The CDR3 bases are TGTGCCAGTGGAGGGACAGCATCTCGAAACACCATATATTTT. Looking up the rest from reference TRBV19 and TRBJ1-3 gives the full variable domain: DGGITQSPKYLFRKEGQNVTLSCEQNLNHDAMYWYRQDPGQGLRLIYYSQIVNDFQKGDIAEGYSVSREKKESFPLTVTSAQKNPTAFYLCASGGTASRNTIYFGEGSWLTVV.

The chain combines TRBV19 with TRBJ2-3; no firm D call. Germline V gene sequence: CDR1 LNHDA, CDR2 SQIVND (reference sequence). This CDR3 comprises 13 residues. Trimming removed 3 bases at V and 5 bases at J, with 9 bases between. The DNA for the CDR3 is TGTGCCAGTAGTATCCCCCCAGGAGATACGCAGTATTTT. Amino acids: CASSIPPGDTQYF.

This clone came up once. The gene calls are TRBV27 and TRBJ2-7; D might be TRBD2 (5 bases). CDR3 length equals 16 residues. The germline CDR1 and CDR2 sequences are MNHEY and SMNVEV (reference sequence). The V end lost 0 bases, the J end lost 6 bases, and 18 bases lay between the germline ends. The CDR3 bases are TGTGCCAGCAGTTTATCGATCGGGGTCGGACTGGGCGAGCAGTACTTC. Protein product: CASSLSIGVGLGEQYF.

The chain is built from TRBV19 and TRBJ1-5; 10 bases match TRBD1. This CDR3 is 17 amino acids long. Germline V gene data show CDR1 as LNHDA and CDR2 as SQIVND (reference sequence). The ends lost 5 bases at V and 1 base at J; junction bases unmatched: 8. The chain's CDR3 is CASSAGQGSHSNQPQHF. The DNA of the CDR3 is TGTGCCAGTAGTGCGGGACAGGGGTCACACAGCAATCAGCCCCAGCATTTT.

The chain recombines TRBV12-3 or TRBV12-4 with TRBJ1-2; D unclear. The CDR3 runs to 11 residues. V lost 3 bases and J 5 bases, leaving 4 bases between the germline ends. The CDR3 sequence is CASSLDYGYTF. Written as DNA, the CDR3 is TGTGCCAGCAGTTTGGATTATGGCTACACCTTC.

V gene TRBV29-1 combines with J gene TRBJ1-2; a possible D gene is TRBD1 (6 bases). Germline V gene lookup returns CDR1 SQVTM and CDR2 ANQGSEA. This CDR3 comprises 11 residues. V was shortened by 6 bases and J by 4 bases, with 9 bases between the two germline ends. The CDR3 DNA reads as TGCAGCGTCGGGGGGGCCTATGGCTACACCTTC. Residues: CSVGGAYGYTF. The entire variable domain, with the rest obtained from reference TRBV29-1 and TRBJ1-2, is as follows: SAVISQKPSRDICQRGTSLTIQCQVDSQVTMMFWYRQQPGQSLTLIATANQGSEATYESGFVIDKFPISRPNLTFSTLTVSNMSPEDSSIYLCSVGGAYGYTFGSGTRLTVV.

The CDR3 region is CASSIDSHSSYEQYF. The CDR3 region has the DNA TGTGCCAGTAGTATAGATAGTCACAGCTCCTACGAGCAGTACTTC. The V and J genes are TRBV19 and TRBJ2-7; D is uncertain. The germline V and J ends were trimmed by 0 bases and 0 bases, with 9 bases remaining between them. The CDR3 has 15 amino acids. CDR1 and CDR2 (germline): LNHDA, SQIVND (reference sequence). Drawing the rest from reference TRBV19 and TRBJ2-7, the complete variable domain is DGGITQSPKYLFRKEGQNVTLSCEQNLNHDAMYWYRQDPGQGLRLIYYSQIVNDFQKGDIAEGYSVSREKKESFPLTVTSAQKNPTAFYLCASSIDSHSSYEQYFGPGTRLTVT.

The chain employs TRBV5-5 and TRBJ2-6; D not certain. The CDR3 runs 15 residues. Trimming cost V 4 bases and J 0 bases, with 8 bases left between them. Germline V lookup: CDR1 SGHKS, CDR2 YYEKEE (reference sequence). DNA for the CDR3: TGTGCCAGCAGCGGGCGGTTCTCTGGGGCCAACGTCCTGACTTTC. It encodes CASSGRFSGANVLTF.

CDR3 DNA sequence: TGTGCCAGCAGTTTATCCGGACAGCTCGGGGTCACTGAAGCTTTCTTT. This encodes CASSLSGQLGVTEAFF. The rearrangement uses TRBV27 and TRBJ1-1; possible D gene TRBD1, 6 bases. The germline V and J ends were trimmed by 0 bases and 4 bases, with 15 bases remaining between them. This CDR3 contains 16 residues. Germline lookup yields CDR1 MNHEY and CDR2 SMNVEV (reference sequence).

The chain is built from TRBV5-8 and TRBJ2-7; no clear D gene. Trimming took off 6 bases at V and 9 bases at J, with 16 bases between the two ends. Germline V gene data show CDR1 as SGHTS and CDR2 as YDEGEE. CDR3 length: 12 residues. CDR3 amino acids: CASTSSGSGQYF. CDR3 DNA: TGTGCCAGCACCTCGTCCGGTAGTGGGCAGTACTTC.

The rearrangement links TRBV19 to TRBJ2-1; D may correspond to TRBD1 or TRBD2 (5 bases each). This CDR3 comprises 15 residues. Trimming left V 7 bases short and J 9 bases short, with 22 bases between. From germline, CDR1 is LNHDA and CDR2 SQIVND (reference sequence). The CDR3 spells CASNPRGGPTSEQFF. The CDR3 DNA reads TGTGCCAGTAACCCTCGGGGCGGACCCACGAGTGAGCAGTTCTTC.

This chain uses TRBV4-2 with TRBJ1-6; 9 bases are a match to TRBD1. CDR3 length: 15 amino acids. After removal of 5 bases from V and 4 bases from J, the junction contained 3 bases not matched to a gene. The V gene's germline CDR1 is LGHNA and CDR2 YNFKEQ. The CDR3 loop reads CASSSGTGYNSPLHF. The CDR3 region has the DNA TGTGCCAGCAGCTCTGGGACAGGGTATAATTCACCCCTCCACTTT.